This record covers a single TCR beta chain. Antigen: not known. From the RT-PCR reads, TCRdb called clonotypes with MiXCR, one entry per CDR3 protein. The repertoire holds fewer than 350,000 distinct CDR3 sequences, with about a fifth as singletons. This sample is drawn from a study of response to subunit inactivated influenza vaccine. CDR1 and CDR2 from the germline V gene are SGHRS and YFSETQ. Trimming removed 4 bases from V and 2 bases from J; junction bases left unmatched: 8. The CDR3 spans 16 residues. Study conclusions and caveats: Authors suggested few new T cells are recruited by each seasonal influenza vaccination.

This chain connects TRBV5-1 to TRBJ1-4; 7 bases match TRBD1. The sequence came from a man aged 50-75 years who received an inactivated influenza vaccine. Sequences were derived from PBMCs from blood, sampled 21 months after vaccination. The CDR3, as DNA: TGCGCCAGCAGCCGACAGGGTATTGGTACTAATGAAAAACTGTTTTTT. It encodes CASSRQGIGTNEKLFF.